These 4 T cell receptor beta chains originate from one sample sequenced in a study of T cell repertoires in cytomegalovirus infection. TCRdb reanalysed the reads using MiXCR and keeps one entry per CDR3 protein. The sample yields more than 400,000 distinct CDR3 sequences, 26% seen once. The sample was PBMCs. The receptors originated from a human donor in good health (CMV status not recorded). Some clones in this sample may be carry-over from other donors' samples.

V gene TRBV7-2 combines with J gene TRBJ2-7; 8 bases are a match to TRBD1. The CDR3 covers 16 residues. V trimming: 5 bases; J trimming: 5 bases; junction bases outside the gene matches: 14. Germline lookup yields CDR1 SGHTA and CDR2 FQGNSA. This CDR3 is CASSLPGGVGWDEQYF. CDR3 nucleotides: TGTGCCAGCAGCCTCCCAGGGGGCGTTGGGTGGGACGAGCAGTACTTC.

The J gene is TRBJ1-1, the V gene TRBV20-1; D is unresolved. The V gene's germline CDR1 is DFQATT and CDR2 SNEGSKA (reference sequence). This CDR3 spans 14 amino acids. V lost 0 bases to trimming and J lost 12 bases, with 20 bases between them. The CDR3 reads CSARDLAGEFRTFF. The CDR3, as DNA: TGCAGTGCTAGAGATCTGGCTGGGGAATTCAGGACTTTCTTT.

This chain links TRBV29-1 with TRBJ2-5; 8 nucleotides align to TRBD2. This CDR3 comprises 14 residues. V gave up 1 base and J gave up 2 bases; unmatched junction bases: 3. In germline, CDR1 is SQVTM, CDR2 ANQGSEA. The CDR3 protein is CSVEGLAGQETQYF. The CDR3 DNA reads TGCAGCGTTGAAGGCCTAGCGGGTCAAGAGACCCAGTACTTC.

The V gene is TRBV20-1, the J gene TRBJ1-6, with TRBD1 as a possible D gene (5 bases). This CDR3 is built from 16 residues. Trimming pared 3 bases from V and 10 bases from J, leaving 22 bases between. Germline V gene lookup returns CDR1 DFQATT and CDR2 SNEGSKA (reference sequence). The CDR3 spells CSAREPRGGVGSPLHF. DNA of the CDR3: TGCAGTGCTAGGGAGCCGCGGGGGGGAGTGGGCTCACCCCTCCACTTT.